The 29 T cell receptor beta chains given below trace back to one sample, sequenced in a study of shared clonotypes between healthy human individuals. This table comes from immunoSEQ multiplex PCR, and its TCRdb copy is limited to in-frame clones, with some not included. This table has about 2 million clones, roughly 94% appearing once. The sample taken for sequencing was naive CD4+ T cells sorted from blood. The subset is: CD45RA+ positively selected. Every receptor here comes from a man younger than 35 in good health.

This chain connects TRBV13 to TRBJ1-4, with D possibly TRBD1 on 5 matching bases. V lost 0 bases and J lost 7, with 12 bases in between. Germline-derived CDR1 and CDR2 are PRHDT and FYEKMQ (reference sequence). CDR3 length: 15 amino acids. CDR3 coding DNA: TGTGCCAGCAGCTTAGGCCCATGGGGGATTGAAAAACTGTTTTTT. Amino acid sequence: CASSLGPWGIEKLFF.

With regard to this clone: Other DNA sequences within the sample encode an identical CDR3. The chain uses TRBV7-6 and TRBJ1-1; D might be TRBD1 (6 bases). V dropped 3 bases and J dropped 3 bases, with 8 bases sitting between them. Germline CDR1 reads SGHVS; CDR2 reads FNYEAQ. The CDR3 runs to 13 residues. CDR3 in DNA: TGTGCCAGCAGCTTGGACAGAGACACTGAAGCTTTCTTT. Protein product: CASSLDRDTEAFF. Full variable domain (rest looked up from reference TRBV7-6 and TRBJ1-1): GAGVSQSPRYKVTKRGQDVALRCDPISGHVSLYWYRQALGQGPEFLTYFNYEAQQDKSGLPNDRFSAERPEGSISTLTIQRTEQRDSAMYRCASSLDRDTEAFFGQGTRLTVV.

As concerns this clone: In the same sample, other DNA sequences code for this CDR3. The CDR3 sequence: CASSLGQGSDTQYF. CDR3 coding DNA: TGTGCCAGCAGTTTGGGGCAGGGCTCAGATACGCAGTATTTT. The chain links TRBV28 to TRBJ2-3, with TRBD1 as a possible D gene (5 bases). V shed 3 bases and J shed 4 bases, with 11 bases lying between them. This CDR3 is built from 14 residues. Per the germline V gene, CDR1 is MDHEN and CDR2 is SYDVKM.

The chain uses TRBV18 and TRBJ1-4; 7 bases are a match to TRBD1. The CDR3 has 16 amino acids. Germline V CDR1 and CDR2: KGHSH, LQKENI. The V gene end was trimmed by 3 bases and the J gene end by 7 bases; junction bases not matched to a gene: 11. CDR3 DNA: TGTGCCAGCTCACCCAGTGGGGGGACAGTCGGTGAAAAACTGTTTTTT. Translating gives CASSPSGGTVGEKLFF.

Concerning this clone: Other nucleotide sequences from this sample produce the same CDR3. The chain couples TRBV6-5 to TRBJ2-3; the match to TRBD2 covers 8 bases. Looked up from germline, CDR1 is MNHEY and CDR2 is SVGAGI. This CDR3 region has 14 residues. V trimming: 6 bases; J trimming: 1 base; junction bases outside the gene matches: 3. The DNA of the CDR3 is TGTGCCAGCAGATCCGGGGGGGGCACAGATACGCAGTATTTT. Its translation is CASRSGGGTDTQYF.

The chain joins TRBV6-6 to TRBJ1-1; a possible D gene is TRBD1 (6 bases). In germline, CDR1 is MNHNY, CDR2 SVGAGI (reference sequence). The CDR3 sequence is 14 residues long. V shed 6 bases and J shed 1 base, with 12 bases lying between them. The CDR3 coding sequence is TGTGCCAGCAGCCCCGGGACAAGGAACACTGAAGCTTTCTTT. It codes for CASSPGTRNTEAFF.

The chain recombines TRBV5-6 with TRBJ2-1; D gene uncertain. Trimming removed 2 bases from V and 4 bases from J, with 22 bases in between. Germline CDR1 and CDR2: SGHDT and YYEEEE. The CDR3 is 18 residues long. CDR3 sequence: CASSFGLTLTASYNEQFF. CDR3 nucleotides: TGTGCCAGCAGCTTCGGGCTGACTCTCACGGCCTCGTACAATGAGCAGTTCTTC.

CDR3 amino acids: CAISESGVAGELFF. The CDR3 DNA follows: TGTGCCATCAGTGAGTCTGGAGTCGCCGGGGAGCTGTTTTTT. The chain has TRBV10-3 and TRBJ2-2; D not certain. V was clipped by 0 bases and J by 6 bases, with 8 bases between them. This CDR3 is 14 amino acids long. Germline V gene lookup returns CDR1 ENHRY and CDR2 SYGVKD.

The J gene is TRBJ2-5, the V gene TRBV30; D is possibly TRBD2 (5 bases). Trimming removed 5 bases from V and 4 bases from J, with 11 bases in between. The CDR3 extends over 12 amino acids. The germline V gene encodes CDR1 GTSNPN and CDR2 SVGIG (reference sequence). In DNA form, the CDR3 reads TGTGCCTGGCTTGCGGGCTCAGAGACCCAGTACTTC. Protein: CAWLAGSETQYF.

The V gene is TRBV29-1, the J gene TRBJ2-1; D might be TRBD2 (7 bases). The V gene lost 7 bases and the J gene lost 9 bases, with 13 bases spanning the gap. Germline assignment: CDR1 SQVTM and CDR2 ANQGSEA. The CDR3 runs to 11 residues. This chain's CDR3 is CSAGGGLEQFF. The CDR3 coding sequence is TGCAGCGCTGGGGGGGGCCTTGAGCAGTTCTTC.

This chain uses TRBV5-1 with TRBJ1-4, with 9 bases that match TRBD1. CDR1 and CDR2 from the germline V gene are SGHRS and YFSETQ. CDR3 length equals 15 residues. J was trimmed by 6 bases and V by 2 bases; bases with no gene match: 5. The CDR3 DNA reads TGCGCCAGCAGCTTTAGACAGGGGGTTGATGAAAAACTGTTTTTT. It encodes CASSFRQGVDEKLFF.

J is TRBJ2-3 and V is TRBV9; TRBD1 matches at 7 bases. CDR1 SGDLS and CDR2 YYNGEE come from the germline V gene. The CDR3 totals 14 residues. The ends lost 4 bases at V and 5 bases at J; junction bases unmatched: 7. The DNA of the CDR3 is TGTGCCAGCAGCCTCAGACAGGGACAAGATACGCAGTATTTT. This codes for CASSLRQGQDTQYF.

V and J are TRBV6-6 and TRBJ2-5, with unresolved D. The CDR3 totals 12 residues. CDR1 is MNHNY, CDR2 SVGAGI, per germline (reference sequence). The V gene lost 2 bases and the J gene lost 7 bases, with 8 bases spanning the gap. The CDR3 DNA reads TGTGCCAGCAGTTACGTGTGGGGGACCCAGTACTTC. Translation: CASSYVWGTQYF.

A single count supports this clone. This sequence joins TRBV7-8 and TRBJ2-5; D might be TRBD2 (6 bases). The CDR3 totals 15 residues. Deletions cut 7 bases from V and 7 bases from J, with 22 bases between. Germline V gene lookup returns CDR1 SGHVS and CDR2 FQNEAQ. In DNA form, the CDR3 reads TGTGCCAGCAAAGGGGTAGCGGCTGGATGGTCGACCCAGTACTTC. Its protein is CASKGVAAGWSTQYF.

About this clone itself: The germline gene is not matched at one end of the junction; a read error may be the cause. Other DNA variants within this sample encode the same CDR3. The CDR3 protein is CASSSLSGSGEQYF. DNA of the CDR3: TGTGCTAGCAGCTCCCTTAGCGGGAGTGGGGAGCAGTACTTC. The chain joins TRBV7-2 to TRBJ2-7; 9 bases agree with TRBD2. CDR3 size: 14 residues. The germline gives CDR1 SGHTA, CDR2 FQGNSA.

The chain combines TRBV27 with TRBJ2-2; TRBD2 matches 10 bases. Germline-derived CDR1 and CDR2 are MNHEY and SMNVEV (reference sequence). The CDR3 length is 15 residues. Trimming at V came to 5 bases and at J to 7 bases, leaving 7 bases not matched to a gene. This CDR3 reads CASSSLLAGSGELFF. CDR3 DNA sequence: TGTGCCAGCAGTAGCTTACTAGCGGGGAGCGGGGAGCTGTTTTTT.

The chain's CDR3 is CASSERVSGGPYNEQFF. The CDR3 bases are TGTGCCAGCAGTGAACGTGTTAGCGGGGGGCCCTACAATGAGCAGTTCTTC. This chain connects TRBV6-1 to TRBJ2-1, with TRBD2 matching 10 bases. V shed 2 bases and J 2 bases; nucleotides not matched to a gene: 6. The CDR3 is 17 residues long. CDR1 is MNHNS and CDR2 is SASEGT in the germline V gene.

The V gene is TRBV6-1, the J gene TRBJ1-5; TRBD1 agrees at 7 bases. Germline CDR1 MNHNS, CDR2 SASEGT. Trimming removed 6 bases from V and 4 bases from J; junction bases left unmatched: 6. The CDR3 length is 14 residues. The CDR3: CASSNRGLNQPQHF. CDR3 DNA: TGTGCCAGCAGCAACAGGGGCTTGAATCAGCCCCAGCATTTT.

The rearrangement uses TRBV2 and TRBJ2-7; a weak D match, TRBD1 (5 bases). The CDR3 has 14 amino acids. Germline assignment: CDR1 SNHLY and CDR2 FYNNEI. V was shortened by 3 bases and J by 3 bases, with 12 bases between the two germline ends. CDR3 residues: CASSDQGPRYEQYF. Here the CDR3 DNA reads TGTGCCAGCAGTGATCAGGGTCCCCGCTACGAGCAGTACTTC.

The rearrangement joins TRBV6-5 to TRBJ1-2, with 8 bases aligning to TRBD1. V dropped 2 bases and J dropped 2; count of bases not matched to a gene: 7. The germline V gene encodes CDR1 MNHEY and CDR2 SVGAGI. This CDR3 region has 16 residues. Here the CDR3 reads CASSYNGQGGNYGYTF. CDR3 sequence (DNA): TGTGCCAGCAGTTACAACGGACAGGGTGGAAACTATGGCTACACCTTC.

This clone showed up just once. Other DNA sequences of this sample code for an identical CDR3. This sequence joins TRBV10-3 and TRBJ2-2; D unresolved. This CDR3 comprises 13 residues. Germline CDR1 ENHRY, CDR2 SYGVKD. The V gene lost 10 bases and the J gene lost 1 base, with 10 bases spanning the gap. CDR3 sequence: CASRAGNTGELFF. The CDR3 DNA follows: TGTGCCAGCCGGGCTGGGAACACCGGGGAGCTGTTTTTT.

The CDR3: CASSLKRTSSYEQYF. The CDR3 DNA is TGTGCCAGCAGCTTGAAACGGACGAGCTCCTACGAGCAGTACTTC. The rearrangement uses TRBV5-4 and TRBJ2-7; D is unclear. The CDR3 extends over 15 amino acids. Trimming took off 1 base at V and 0 bases at J, with 11 bases between the two ends. Germline assignment: CDR1 SGHNT and CDR2 YYREEE (reference sequence).

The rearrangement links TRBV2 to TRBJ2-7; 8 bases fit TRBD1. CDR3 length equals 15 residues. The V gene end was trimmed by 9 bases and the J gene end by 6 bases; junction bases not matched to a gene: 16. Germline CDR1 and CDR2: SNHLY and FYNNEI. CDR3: CASTPPGQEGLEQYF. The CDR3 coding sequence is TGTGCCAGTACACCTCCGGGACAGGAAGGGCTCGAGCAGTACTTC.

CDR3 sequence: CSVEPGRGNEKLFF. The CDR3 coding sequence is TGCAGCGTTGAACCGGGACGGGGAAATGAAAAACTGTTTTTT. This chain connects TRBV29-1 to TRBJ1-4; a possible D gene is TRBD1 (5 bases). Germline V lookup: CDR1 SQVTM, CDR2 ANQGSEA. Trimming shortened V by 2 bases and J by 5 bases, and 12 bases separated the two germline ends. CDR3 length: 14 amino acids. Variable domain in full (rest from reference TRBV29-1 and TRBJ1-4): SAVISQKPSRDICQRGTSLTIQCQVDSQVTMMFWYRQQPGQSLTLIATANQGSEATYESGFVIDKFPISRPNLTFSTLTVSNMSPEDSSIYLCSVEPGRGNEKLFFGSGTQLSVL.

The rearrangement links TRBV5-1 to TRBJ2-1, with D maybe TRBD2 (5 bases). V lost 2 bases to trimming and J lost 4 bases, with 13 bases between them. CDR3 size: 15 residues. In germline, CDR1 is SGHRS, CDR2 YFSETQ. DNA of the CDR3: TGCGCCAGCAGCTTCACCAGGACTGAATACAATGAGCAGTTCTTC. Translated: CASSFTRTEYNEQFF.

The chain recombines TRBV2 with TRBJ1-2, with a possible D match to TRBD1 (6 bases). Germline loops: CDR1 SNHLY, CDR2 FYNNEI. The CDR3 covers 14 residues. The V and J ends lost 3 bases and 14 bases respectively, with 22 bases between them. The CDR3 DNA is TGTGCCAGCAGTGAGGGGCCAGGGGCTCTCGCCGGGACCTTC. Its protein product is CASSEGPGALAGTF. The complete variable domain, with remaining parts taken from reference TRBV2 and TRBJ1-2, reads EPEVTQTPSHQVTQMGQEVILRCVPISNHLYFYWYRQILGQKVEFLVSFYNNEISEKSEIFDDQFSVERPDGSNFTLKIRSTKLEDSAMYFCASSEGPGALAGTFGSGTRLTVV.

CDR3 sequence (DNA): TGTGCCAGCAGTGTCAGACTAGCGGGAGACTACAATGAGCAGTTCTTC. It yields the protein CASSVRLAGDYNEQFF. The chain carries TRBV27 and TRBJ2-1; TRBD2 matches at 12 bases. Trimming at V came to 5 bases and at J to 3 bases, leaving 5 bases not matched to a gene. The CDR3 runs 16 residues. Germline CDR1 and CDR2: MNHEY and SMNVEV (reference sequence).

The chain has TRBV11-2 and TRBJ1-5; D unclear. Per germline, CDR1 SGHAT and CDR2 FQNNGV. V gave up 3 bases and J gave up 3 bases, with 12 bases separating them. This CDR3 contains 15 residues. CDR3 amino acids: CASSLNTGYNQPQHF. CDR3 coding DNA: TGTGCCAGCAGCTTGAACACGGGCTACAATCAGCCCCAGCATTTT.

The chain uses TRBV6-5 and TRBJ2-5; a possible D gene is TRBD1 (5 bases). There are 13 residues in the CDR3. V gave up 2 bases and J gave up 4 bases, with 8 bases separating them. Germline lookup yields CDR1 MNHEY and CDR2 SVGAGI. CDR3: CASSYDSLETQYF. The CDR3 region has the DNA TGTGCCAGCAGTTACGACAGCTTAGAGACCCAGTACTTC.